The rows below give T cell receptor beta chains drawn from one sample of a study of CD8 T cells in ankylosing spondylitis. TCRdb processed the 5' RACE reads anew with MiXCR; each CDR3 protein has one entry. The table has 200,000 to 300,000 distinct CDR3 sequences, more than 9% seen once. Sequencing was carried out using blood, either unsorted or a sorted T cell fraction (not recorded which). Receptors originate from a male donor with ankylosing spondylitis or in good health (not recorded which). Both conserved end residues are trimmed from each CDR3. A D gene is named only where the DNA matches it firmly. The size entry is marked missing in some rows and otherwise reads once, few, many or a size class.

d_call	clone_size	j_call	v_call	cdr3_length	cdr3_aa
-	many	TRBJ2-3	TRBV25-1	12	ASTLATSTDTQY
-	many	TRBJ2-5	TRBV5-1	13	ASSLAVVRHETQY
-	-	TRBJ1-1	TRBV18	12	ASSPPGTGTEAF
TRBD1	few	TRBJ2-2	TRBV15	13	ATSRGQGITGELF
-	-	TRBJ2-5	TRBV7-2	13	ASSLQASPQETQY
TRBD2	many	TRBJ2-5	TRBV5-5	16	ASSLSTSGGGYQETQY
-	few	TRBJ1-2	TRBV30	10	AWSGGADLYT
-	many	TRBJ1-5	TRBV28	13	ASTPSGGLRRPQH
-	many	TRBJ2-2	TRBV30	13	AWNPGQTSTGELF
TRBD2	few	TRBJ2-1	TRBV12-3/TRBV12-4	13	ASSLNSGGGNEQF
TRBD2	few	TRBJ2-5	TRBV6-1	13	ASTPPGLEKGTQY
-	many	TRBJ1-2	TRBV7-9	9	ASSLETGYT
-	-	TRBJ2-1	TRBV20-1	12	SARGQRSGTEQF
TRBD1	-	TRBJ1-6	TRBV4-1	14	ASSPIKGARNSPLH
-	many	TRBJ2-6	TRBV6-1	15	ASNIQGNSSGANVLT
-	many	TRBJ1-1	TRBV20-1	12	SARDSRRNTEAF
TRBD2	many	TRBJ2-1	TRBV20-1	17	SARPHPGLAGGPSGEQF